The clone carrying this T cell receptor (beta chain) was detected only once. The germline V gene has CDR1 SGHTA and CDR2 FQGTGA. The CDR3 loop spans 12 amino acids. Trimming removed 1 base at V and 5 bases at J, with 6 bases between. The assay was immunoSEQ multiplex PCR, and TCRdb's table has in-frame clones only and misses some. The table lists more than 300,000 clones, 70% to 90% of them singletons. The data were obtained in a study of blood T cell repertoires in COVID-19. In the study overall: The samples span acute and convalescent COVID-19 from the United States, Italy and Spain. T cells, B-cell-depleted T cells, or PBMCs supplied cDNA or gDNA.

Each recovered donor of Cohort 3 presented with two negative PCRs, clearance, or symptom resolution. The chain carries TRBV7-3 and TRBJ2-7; TRBD2 might be the D (5 bases). The TCR was taken from a young woman who had recovered from COVID-19. What was sequenced was PBMCs or T cells enriched from blood (not recorded which). CDR3 nucleotides: TGTGCCAGCAGCTTAATCGGGGACGAGCAGTACTTC. As protein: CASSLIGDEQYF.